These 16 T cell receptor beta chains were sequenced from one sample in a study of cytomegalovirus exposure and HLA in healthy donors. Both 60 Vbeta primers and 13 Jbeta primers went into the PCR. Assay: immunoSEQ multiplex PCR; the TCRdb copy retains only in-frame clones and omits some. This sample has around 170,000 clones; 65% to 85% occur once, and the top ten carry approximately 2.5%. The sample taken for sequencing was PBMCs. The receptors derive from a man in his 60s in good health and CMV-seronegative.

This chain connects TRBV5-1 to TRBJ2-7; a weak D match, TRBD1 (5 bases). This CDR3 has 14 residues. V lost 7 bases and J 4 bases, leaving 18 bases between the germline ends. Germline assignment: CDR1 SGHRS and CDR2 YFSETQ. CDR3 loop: CASSPGQDTYEQYF. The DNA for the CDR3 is TGCGCCAGCTCTCCAGGGCAGGATACTTACGAGCAGTACTTC.

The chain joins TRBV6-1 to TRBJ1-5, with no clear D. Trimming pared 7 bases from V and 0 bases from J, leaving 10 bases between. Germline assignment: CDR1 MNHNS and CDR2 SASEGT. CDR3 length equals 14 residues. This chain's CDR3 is CASTVDGSNQPQHF. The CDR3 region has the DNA TGTGCCAGCACCGTAGATGGTAGCAATCAGCCCCAGCATTTT.

The DNA of the CDR3 is TGTGCCAGCAGTTTAGGGGGGGGCAGGGATCGCACTGAAGCTTTCTTT. Its translation: CASSLGGGRDRTEAFF. V and J are TRBV27 and TRBJ1-1, with D possibly being TRBD1 (6 bases). The CDR3 sequence is 16 residues long. Germline CDR1 and CDR2: MNHEY and SMNVEV (reference sequence). The V end was cut by 2 bases, the J end by 4 bases, with 17 bases between.

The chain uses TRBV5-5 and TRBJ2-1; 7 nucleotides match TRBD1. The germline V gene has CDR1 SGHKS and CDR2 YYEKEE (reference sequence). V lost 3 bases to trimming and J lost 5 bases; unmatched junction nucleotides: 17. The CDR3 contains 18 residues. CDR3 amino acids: CASSYTVSRGRLDNEQFF. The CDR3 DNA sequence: TGTGCCAGCAGCTATACCGTATCGAGGGGGCGCTTAGACAATGAGCAGTTCTTC.

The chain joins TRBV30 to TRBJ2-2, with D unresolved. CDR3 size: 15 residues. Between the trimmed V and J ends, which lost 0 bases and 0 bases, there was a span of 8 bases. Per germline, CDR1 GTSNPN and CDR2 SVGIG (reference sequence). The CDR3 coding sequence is TGTGCCTGGAGTGTATTTGCGGCGAACACCGGGGAGCTGTTTTTT. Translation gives CAWSVFAANTGELFF.

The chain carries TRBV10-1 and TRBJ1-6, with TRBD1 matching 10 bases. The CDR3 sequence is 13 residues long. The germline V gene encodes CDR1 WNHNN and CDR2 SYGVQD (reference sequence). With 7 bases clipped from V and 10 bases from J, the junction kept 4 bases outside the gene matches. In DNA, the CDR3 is TGCGCCAGCAAAGGGACAGGGGTCTCACCCCTCCACTTT. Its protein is CASKGTGVSPLHF.

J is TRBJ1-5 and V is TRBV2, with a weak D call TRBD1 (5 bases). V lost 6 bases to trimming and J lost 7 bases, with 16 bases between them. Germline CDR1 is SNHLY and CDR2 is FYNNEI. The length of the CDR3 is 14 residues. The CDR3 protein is CASRGTGVGQPQHF. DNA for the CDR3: TGTGCCAGCAGGGGGACGGGGGTTGGGCAGCCCCAGCATTTT.

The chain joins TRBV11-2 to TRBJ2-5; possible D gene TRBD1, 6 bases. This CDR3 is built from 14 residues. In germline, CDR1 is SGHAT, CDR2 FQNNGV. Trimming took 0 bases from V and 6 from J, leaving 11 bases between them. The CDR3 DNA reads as TGTGCCAGCAGCTTAGAAGCCGGACAGAAGACCCAGTACTTC. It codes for CASSLEAGQKTQYF.

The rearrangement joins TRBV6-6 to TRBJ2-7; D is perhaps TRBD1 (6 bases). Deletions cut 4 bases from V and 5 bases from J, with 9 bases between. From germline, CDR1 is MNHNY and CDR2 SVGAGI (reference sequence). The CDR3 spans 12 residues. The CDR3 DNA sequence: TGTGCCAGCAGTTTCGACAGGAACGAGCAGTACTTC. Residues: CASSFDRNEQYF.

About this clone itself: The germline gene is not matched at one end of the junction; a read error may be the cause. DNA for the CDR3: TGTGCTAGCAGCTTGGACCGGGGGGGCCAGCCAGATACGCAGTATTTT. Translated: CASSLDRGGQPDTQYF. The chain carries TRBV7-7 and TRBJ2-3; TRBD2 aligns across 8 bases. Germline assignment: CDR1 SSHAT and CDR2 FNYEAQ (reference sequence). The CDR3 contains 16 residues. The full variable domain, with the rest looked up from reference TRBV7-7 and TRBJ2-3, is GAGVSQSPRYKVTKRGQDVTLRCDPISSHATLYWYQQALGQGPEFLTYFNYEAQPDKSGLPSDRFSAERPEGSISTLTIQRTEQRDSAMYRCASSLDRGGQPDTQYFGPGTRLTVL.

DNA of the CDR3: TGTGCCAGCAGCTTACAGGGGGAACAAGAGACCCAGTACTTC. This codes for CASSLQGEQETQYF. The rearrangement uses TRBV5-6 and TRBJ2-5, with 8 bases matching TRBD1. Germline loops: CDR1 SGHDT, CDR2 YYEEEE. The CDR3 contains 14 residues. After removal of 2 bases from V and 2 bases from J, the junction contained 2 bases not matched to a gene.

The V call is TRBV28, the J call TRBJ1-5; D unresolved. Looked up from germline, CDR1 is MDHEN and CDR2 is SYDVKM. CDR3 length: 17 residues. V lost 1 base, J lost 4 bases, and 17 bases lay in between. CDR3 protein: CASSLSEGSKSNQPQHF. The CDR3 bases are TGTGCCAGCAGTTTATCTGAAGGGAGCAAATCAAATCAGCCCCAGCATTTT.

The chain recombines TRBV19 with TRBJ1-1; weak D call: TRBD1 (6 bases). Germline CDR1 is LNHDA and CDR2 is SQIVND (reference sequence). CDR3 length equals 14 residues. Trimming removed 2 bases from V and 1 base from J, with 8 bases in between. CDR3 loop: CASSIQGKNTEAFF. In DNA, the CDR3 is TGTGCCAGTAGTATACAGGGGAAGAACACTGAAGCTTTCTTT.

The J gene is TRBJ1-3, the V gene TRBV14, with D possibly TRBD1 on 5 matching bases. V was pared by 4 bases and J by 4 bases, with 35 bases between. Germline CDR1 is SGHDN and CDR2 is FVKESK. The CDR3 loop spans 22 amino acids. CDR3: CASSPLRLRGVGDKTGGNTIYF. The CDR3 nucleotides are TGTGCCAGCAGCCCCCTCCGGCTGCGGGGGGTGGGAGACAAAACGGGAGGAAACACCATATATTTT.

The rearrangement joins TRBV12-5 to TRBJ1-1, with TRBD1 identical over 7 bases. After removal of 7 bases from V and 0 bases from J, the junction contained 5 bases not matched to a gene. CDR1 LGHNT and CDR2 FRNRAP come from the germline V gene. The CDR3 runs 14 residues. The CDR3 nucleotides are TGTGCTAGTGACCCCGGGACAGTGAACACTGAAGCTTTCTTT. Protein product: CASDPGTVNTEAFF.

CDR3 sequence reads: CASSPPGGTRETQYF. CDR3 coding DNA: TGTGCCAGCTCACCCCCAGGGGGGACTAGGGAGACCCAGTACTTC. This rearrangement joins TRBV18 to TRBJ2-5; a possible D gene is TRBD2 (8 bases). CDR1 is KGHSH and CDR2 is LQKENI in the germline V gene. This CDR3 contains 15 residues. The V and J ends lost 3 bases and 5 bases respectively, with 16 bases between them.